These 28 T cell receptor beta chains came from one sample sequenced in a study of shared clonotypes between healthy human individuals. The method was immunoSEQ multiplex PCR; TCRdb's version includes in-frame clones alone and lacks a portion of them. The repertoire consists of fewer than 2.5 million clones, with 93% occurring once and the leading ten covering about 0.38%. The sample comprised naive CD4+ T cells from PBMCs. Subset specified: CD45RA+ positively selected. Source of these receptors: a man younger than 35 in good health. Some clones in this sample may be carry-over from other donors' samples.

The V call is TRBV28, the J call TRBJ2-7; the D gene is possibly TRBD2 (5 bases). CDR3 length: 14 residues. The V and J ends lost 4 bases and 0 bases respectively, with 10 bases between them. Germline values: CDR1 MDHEN, CDR2 SYDVKM. DNA of the CDR3: TGTGCCAGCAGTTATAGCGAGTACTCCTACGAGCAGTACTTC. Translation: CASSYSEYSYEQYF. The full variable domain, its missing parts supplied by reference TRBV28 and TRBJ2-7, is DVKVTQSSRYLVKRTGEKVFLECVQDMDHENMFWYRQDPGLGLRLIYFSYDVKMKEKGDIPEGYSVSREKKERFSLILESASTNQTSMYLCASSYSEYSYEQYFGPGTRLTVT.

The J gene is TRBJ2-7, the V gene TRBV6-1, with 8 nucleotides matching TRBD2. Germline CDR1 and CDR2: MNHNS and SASEGT. The CDR3 sequence is 14 residues long. Trimming at V came to 8 bases and at J to 2 bases, leaving 8 bases not matched to a gene. Written as DNA, the CDR3 is TGTGCCAGCGCCGCGGGGGGATTTGCCTACGAGCAGTACTTC. Translation: CASAAGGFAYEQYF.

This clone was seen only once. The chain combines TRBV7-2 with TRBJ1-1; D possibly corresponds to TRBD1 (6 bases). Germline-derived CDR1 and CDR2 are SGHTA and FQGNSA. The CDR3 runs 14 residues. The V gene lost 4 bases and the J gene lost 8 bases, with 17 bases spanning the gap. This CDR3 is CASSSQAGTPEAFF. The DNA for the CDR3 is TGTGCCAGCAGCTCCCAGGCCGGGACACCCGAAGCTTTCTTT.

This sequence joins TRBV7-3 and TRBJ2-3, with 10 bases lining up with TRBD1. With V trimmed by 2 bases and J by 2 bases, 4 bases remained unmatched. There are 16 residues in the CDR3. The germline CDR1 and CDR2 sequences are SGHTA and FQGTGA. The CDR3 loop reads CASSLGTGVYTDTQYF. The CDR3 DNA follows: TGTGCCAGCAGCTTAGGGACAGGGGTCTACACAGATACGCAGTATTTT.

The chain is built from TRBV4-2 and TRBJ2-5; no definite D call. Germline-derived CDR1 and CDR2 are LGHNA and YNFKEQ. The CDR3 sequence is 15 residues long. V was pared by 4 bases and J by 1 base, with 13 bases between. CDR3: CASSLTESAQETQYF. Written as DNA, the CDR3 is TGTGCCAGCAGCCTAACAGAATCGGCCCAAGAGACCCAGTACTTC.

This chain uses TRBV29-1 with TRBJ2-5; 8 bases align to TRBD2. The V and J ends lost 8 bases and 0 bases, in that order; junction bases with no gene match: 2. CDR1 and CDR2 from the germline V gene are SQVTM and ANQGSEA. The CDR3 contains 12 residues. This CDR3 reads CSCGRHQETQYF. DNA for the CDR3: TGCAGCTGCGGGAGGCACCAAGAGACCCAGTACTTC.

V gene TRBV5-4 combines with J gene TRBJ2-2; no firm D call. The germline V gene has CDR1 SGHNT and CDR2 YYREEE (reference sequence). Trimming shortened V by 3 bases and J by 1 base, and 10 bases separated the two germline ends. This CDR3 is built from 15 residues. The CDR3 spells CASSSFVENTGELFF. DNA for the CDR3: TGTGCCAGCAGCTCGTTTGTTGAGAACACCGGGGAGCTGTTTTTT.

The chain combines TRBV5-6 with TRBJ2-3; no clear D gene. Looked up from germline, CDR1 is SGHDT and CDR2 is YYEEEE. Trimming took off 1 base at V and 1 base at J, with 10 bases between the two ends. This CDR3 has 15 residues. The CDR3 region is CASSLYARGTDTQYF. The CDR3 coding sequence is TGTGCCAGCAGCTTGTATGCCCGCGGCACAGATACGCAGTATTTT.

In this sample, this clone turned up once. The chain combines TRBV21-1 with TRBJ2-7; the DNA was not compared with TRBD1, the D call given in the table. TRBV21-1 is labeled a pseudogene. The CDR3 length is 15 residues. CDR3 amino acids: CASKCTGCPPDEQYF. The CDR3 DNA reads TGTGCCAGCAAATGTACAGGGTGCCCACCCGACGAGCAGTACTTC.

Only a few counts were recorded for this clone. The chain employs TRBV5-1 and TRBJ2-5; tentatively, D is TRBD1 (6 bases). The germline V gene encodes CDR1 SGHRS and CDR2 YFSETQ. V was trimmed by 4 bases and J by 3 bases, leaving 16 bases between them. The CDR3 covers 15 residues. The DNA of the CDR3 is TGCGCCAGCAGCCTGGGACATATGGGTGAAGAGACCCAGTACTTC. It encodes CASSLGHMGEETQYF. Variable domain in full (rest from reference TRBV5-1 and TRBJ2-5): KAGVTQTPRYLIKTRGQQVTLSCSPISGHRSVSWYQQTPGQGLQFLFEYFSETQRNKGNFPGRFSGRQFSNSRSEMNVSTLELGDSALYLCASSLGHMGEETQYFGPGTRLLVL.

The V and J genes are TRBV7-2 and TRBJ2-2; D possibly corresponds to TRBD2 (6 bases). Germline V gene lookup returns CDR1 SGHTA and CDR2 FQGNSA. This CDR3 is built from 15 residues. V was pared by 7 bases and J by 3 bases, with 15 bases between. The CDR3 bases are TGTGCCAGCACCAGGGAGGTGGGCCACACCGGGGAGCTGTTTTTT. Translated: CASTREVGHTGELFF.

The rearrangement uses TRBV19 and TRBJ2-7; 8 nucleotides agree with TRBD2. The CDR3 is made up of 14 amino acids. V lost 4 bases, J lost 3 bases, and 5 bases stayed unmatched. CDR1 and CDR2 from the germline V gene are LNHDA and SQIVND (reference sequence). CDR3 in amino acids: CASSTQSGSYEQYF. CDR3 coding DNA: TGTGCCAGTAGTACCCAAAGCGGGAGCTACGAGCAGTACTTC.

The chain couples TRBV5-8 to TRBJ1-2, with 7 bases that match TRBD1. Germline trimming cut 6 bases from V and 5 bases from J; bases unmatched to any gene: 13. Germline CDR1 reads SGHTS; CDR2 reads YDEGEE. This CDR3 spans 15 amino acids. CDR3 DNA sequence: TGTGCCAGCACCCACGGGACAGCATCCCGTTATGGCTACACCTTC. Translated, it gives CASTHGTASRYGYTF.

The genes are TRBV9 and TRBJ1-2; TRBD1 agrees at 8 bases. V dropped 4 bases and J dropped 2; count of bases not matched to a gene: 10. Germline CDR1 and CDR2: SGDLS and YYNGEE. The CDR3 is made up of 16 amino acids. This chain's CDR3 is CASSTRTGSGNYGYTF. For the CDR3, the DNA is TGTGCCAGCAGCACCAGGACAGGGTCGGGAAACTATGGCTACACCTTC. The full variable domain, completed using reference TRBV9 and TRBJ1-2, is DSGVTQTPKHLITATGQRVTLRCSPRSGDLSVYWYQQSLDQGLQFLIQYYNGEERAKGNILERFSAQQFPDLHSELNLSSLELGDSALYFCASSTRTGSGNYGYTFGSGTRLTVV.

This rearrangement joins TRBV9 to TRBJ2-1; D remains unclear. Trimming took 1 base from V and 8 from J, leaving 19 bases between them. The CDR3 runs to 16 residues. Germline V gene data show CDR1 as SGDLS and CDR2 as YYNGEE. CDR3 sequence (DNA): TGTGCCAGCAGCGTAAGAGGCGGATCGAGAGGCCATGAGCAGTTCTTC. It translates to CASSVRGGSRGHEQFF.

The chain uses TRBV9 and TRBJ2-5; D is uncertain. Deletions cut 4 bases from V and 4 bases from J, with 8 bases between. This CDR3 is built from 12 residues. Germline V gene lookup returns CDR1 SGDLS and CDR2 YYNGEE. The CDR3 sequence is CASSTPAETQYF. The CDR3 bases are TGTGCCAGCAGCACCCCAGCAGAGACCCAGTACTTC.

The J gene is TRBJ1-2, the V gene TRBV4-3; TRBD1 might be the D (6 bases). The V end was cut by 3 bases, the J end by 7 bases, with 15 bases between. The CDR3 contains 14 residues. The germline CDR1 and CDR2 sequences are LGHNA and YSLEER. In nucleotides, the CDR3 is TGCGCCAGCAGCCAGGGGGGCGGCCGCACTGGCTACACCTTC. Translating it yields CASSQGGGRTGYTF.

The chain joins TRBV5-4 to TRBJ2-1, with 13 bases that match TRBD2. Germline V gene sequence: CDR1 SGHNT, CDR2 YYREEE (reference sequence). The junction had 13 bases not matched to a gene; V was cut back by 4 bases and J by 6 bases. The CDR3 totals 18 residues. In DNA, the CDR3 is TGTGCCAGCAGCCCAACTAGCGGGAGGGCCGGCCGGACCAATGAGCAGTTCTTC. It yields the protein CASSPTSGRAGRTNEQFF.

This sequence joins TRBV6-6 and TRBJ2-7, with 15 bases that match TRBD2. Germline lookup yields CDR1 MNHNY and CDR2 SVGAGI (reference sequence). The CDR3 has 15 amino acids. With 6 bases clipped from V and 5 bases from J, the junction kept 5 bases outside the gene matches. The CDR3 here is CASSRTSGRADEQYF. As DNA, the CDR3 is TGTGCCAGCAGCAGGACTAGCGGGAGGGCCGACGAGCAGTACTTC.

V usage is TRBV7-3 and J usage is TRBJ2-1; 12 bases are shared with TRBD2. CDR1 SGHTA and CDR2 FQGTGA come from the germline V gene. This CDR3 has 17 residues. Germline trimming cut 3 bases from V and 0 bases from J; bases unmatched to any gene: 3. In DNA form, the CDR3 reads TGTGCCAGCAGCTTGCTAGCGGGAGGGGGCTCCTACAATGAGCAGTTCTTC. Translating it yields CASSLLAGGGSYNEQFF. Variable domain in full (rest from reference TRBV7-3 and TRBJ2-1): GAGVSQTPSNKVTEKGKYVELRCDPISGHTALYWYRQSLGQGPEFLIYFQGTGAADDSGLPNDRFFAVRPEGSVSTLKIQRTERGDSAVYLCASSLLAGGGSYNEQFFGPGTRLTVL.

This chain joins TRBV5-4 and TRBJ2-2; D is unresolved. Germline-derived CDR1 and CDR2 are SGHNT and YYREEE (reference sequence). V lost 0 bases, J lost 2 bases, and 11 bases lay in between. The CDR3 loop spans 16 amino acids. CDR3 DNA: TGTGCCAGCAGCTTGGGGAGCCAAGGTAACACCGGGGAGCTGTTTTTT. Its translation: CASSLGSQGNTGELFF.

The rearrangement uses TRBV11-1 and TRBJ2-7, with no clear D. The CDR3 runs 14 residues. The germline V gene encodes CDR1 SGHAT and CDR2 FQDESV (reference sequence). V lost 3 bases, J lost 2 bases, and 11 bases lay in between. The CDR3 DNA reads as TGTGCCAGCAGCTTCCGCACAGACACCTACGAGCAGTACTTC. Translated: CASSFRTDTYEQYF. Drawing the rest from reference TRBV11-1 and TRBJ2-7, the complete variable domain is EAEVAQSPRYKITEKSQAVAFWCDPISGHATLYWYRQILGQGPELLVQFQDESVVDDSQLPKDRFSAERLKGVDSTLKIQPAELGDSAMYLCASSFRTDTYEQYFGPGTRLTVT.

This chain links TRBV19 with TRBJ2-2, with 11 nucleotides matching TRBD2. The germline V gene has CDR1 LNHDA and CDR2 SQIVND (reference sequence). The trim removed 6 bases at V and 8 bases at J, leaving 17 bases unmatched. The CDR3 sequence is 18 residues long. CDR3 DNA sequence: TGTGCCAGTAGCCCCAGCGGATTACTAGCGGGAGTGACAGGGGAGCTGTTTTTT. Protein sequence: CASSPSGLLAGVTGELFF.

A remark on this clone: Other nucleotide sequences from this sample produce the same CDR3. The chain has TRBV29-1 and TRBJ1-3, with D possibly being TRBD1 (6 bases). The CDR3 length is 12 residues. V lost 6 bases to trimming and J lost 4 bases, with 10 bases between them. Germline V gives CDR1 SQVTM, CDR2 ANQGSEA. DNA of the CDR3: TGCAGCGTCGCCGGGACAGGAAACACCATATATTTT. This sequence encodes CSVAGTGNTIYF.

This chain links TRBV7-9 with TRBJ2-4; no firm D call. Trimming removed 5 bases from V and 1 base from J, with 21 bases in between. Germline assignment: CDR1 SEHNR and CDR2 FQNEAQ (reference sequence). The CDR3 length is 18 residues. CDR3 residues: CASSPITGPLRAKNIQYF. CDR3 DNA: TGTGCCAGCAGCCCCATCACCGGGCCTCTGAGGGCCAAAAACATTCAGTACTTC.

The gene calls are TRBV5-1 and TRBJ2-5, with D maybe TRBD2 (5 bases). This CDR3 spans 12 amino acids. V was cut by 2 bases and J by 5 bases, with 7 bases left in between. Germline CDR1 is SGHRS and CDR2 is YFSETQ. CDR3 DNA sequence: TGCGCCAGCAGCTTCGAGCGGGAGACCCAGTACTTC. This codes for CASSFERETQYF.

The chain employs TRBV2 and TRBJ1-4; D is perhaps TRBD1 (6 bases). The V end lost 7 bases, the J end lost 8 bases, and 14 bases lay between the germline ends. This CDR3 comprises 13 residues. Per the germline V gene, CDR1 is SNHLY and CDR2 is FYNNEI. CDR3 loop: CASTGQPREKLFF. CDR3 nucleotides: TGTGCCAGCACTGGACAGCCGCGGGAAAAACTGTTTTTT.

In regard to this clone: A much larger clone lies a single base off, so this may be a read error. Other DNA sequences in this specimen translate into the identical CDR3. The rearrangement joins TRBV7-9 to TRBJ2-1; D call uncertain. The CDR3 has 11 amino acids. Trimming removed 5 bases from V and 3 bases from J, with 2 bases in between. From germline, CDR1 is SEHNR and CDR2 FQNEAQ (reference sequence). CDR3 nucleotides: TGTGCCAGCAGCGTCTACAATGAGCAGTTCTTC. Protein sequence: CASSVYNEQFF.